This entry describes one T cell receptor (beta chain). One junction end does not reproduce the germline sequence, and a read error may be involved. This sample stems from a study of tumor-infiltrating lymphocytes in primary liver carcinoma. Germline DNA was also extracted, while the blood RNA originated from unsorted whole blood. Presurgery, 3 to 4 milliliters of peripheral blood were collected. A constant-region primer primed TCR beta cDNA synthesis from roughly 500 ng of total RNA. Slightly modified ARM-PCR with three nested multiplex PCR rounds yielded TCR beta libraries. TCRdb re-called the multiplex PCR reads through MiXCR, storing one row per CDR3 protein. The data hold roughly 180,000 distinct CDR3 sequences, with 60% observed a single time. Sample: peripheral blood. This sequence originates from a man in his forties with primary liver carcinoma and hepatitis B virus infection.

The CDR3 DNA is TGTGCTAGCAGCTTAGACTCCGCATCCTACGAGCGGTACTTC. It specifies CASSLDSASYERYF. V and J are TRBV11-1 and TRBJ2-7; D is unresolved. This CDR3 comprises 14 residues. From germline, CDR1 is SGHAT and CDR2 FQDESV (reference sequence).